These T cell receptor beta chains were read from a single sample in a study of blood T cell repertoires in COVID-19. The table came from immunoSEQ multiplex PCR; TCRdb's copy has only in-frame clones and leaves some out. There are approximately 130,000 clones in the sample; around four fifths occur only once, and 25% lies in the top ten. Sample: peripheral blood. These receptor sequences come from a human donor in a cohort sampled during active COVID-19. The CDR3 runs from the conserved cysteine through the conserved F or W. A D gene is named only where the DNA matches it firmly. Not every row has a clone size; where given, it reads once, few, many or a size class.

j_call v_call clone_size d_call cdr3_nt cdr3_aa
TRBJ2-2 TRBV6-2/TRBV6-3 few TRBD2 TGTGCCAGCAGTTACTCCCCCCAGCGGGGGGCTTCTAGCACCGGGGAGCTGTTTTTT CASSYSPQRGASSTGELFF
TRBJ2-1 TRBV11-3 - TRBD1 TGTGCCAGCAGCCCGAGACAGGGGTGGCATGAGCAGTTCTTC CASSPRQGWHEQFF
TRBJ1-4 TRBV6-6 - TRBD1 TGTGCCAGCAGCCCACAGGGGGCAACTAATGAAAAACTGTTTTTT CASSPQGATNEKLFF
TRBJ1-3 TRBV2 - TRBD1 TGTGCCAGCAGGGGGACAGGGGGCCGGGACACCATATATTTT CASRGTGGRDTIYF
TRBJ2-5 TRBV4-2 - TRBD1 TGTGCCAGCAGCACGCCGCGACAGGGGCAAGAGACCCAGTACTTC CASSTPRQGQETQYF
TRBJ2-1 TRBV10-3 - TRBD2 TGTGCCATCAGTGCACTAGCGGGAGGTTCCAATGAGCAGTTCTTC CAISALAGGSNEQFF
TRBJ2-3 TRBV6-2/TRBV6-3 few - TGTGCCAGCAGTTACAATCTGGCCACCACAGATACGCAGTATTTT CASSYNLATTDTQYF
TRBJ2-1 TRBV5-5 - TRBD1 TGTGCCAGCAGCTTGGCCACAGGGGGGAACAATGAGCAGTTCTTC CASSLATGGNNEQFF
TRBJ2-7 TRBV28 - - TGTGCCAGCAGTTTATCCTACCGCTCACACGAGCAGTACTTC CASSLSYRSHEQYF
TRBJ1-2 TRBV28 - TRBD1 TGTGCCAGCAGTCGAGAACGGGACAGGGGCTTTTATGGCTACACCTTC CASSRERDRGFYGYTF
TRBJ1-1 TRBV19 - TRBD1 TGTGCCAGTAGTATGGACAGGGACACTGAAGCTTTCTTT CASSMDRDTEAFF
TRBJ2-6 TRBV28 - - TGTGCCAGCAGTCCCTCGGGCTCTGGGGCCAACGTCCTGACTTTC CASSPSGSGANVLTF
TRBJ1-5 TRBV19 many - TGTGCCAGTAAAGCCTTAGGGGGCAATCAGCCCCAGCATTTT CASKALGGNQPQHF
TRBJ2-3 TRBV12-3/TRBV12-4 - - TGTGCCAGCAGCCCGACTGGAGATACGCAGTATTTT CASSPTGDTQYF
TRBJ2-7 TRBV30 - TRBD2 TGTGCCTGGTCACCGGGACTAGCGGGAATCTACGAGCAGTACTTC CAWSPGLAGIYEQYF
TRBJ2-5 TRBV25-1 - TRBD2 TGTGCCAGCAGTGTGGCTAGCGGGGGGTGGGAGACCCAGTACTTC CASSVASGGWETQYF
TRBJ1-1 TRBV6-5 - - TGTGCCAGCGGCTCAGGGGACACTGAAGCTTTCTTT CASGSGDTEAFF
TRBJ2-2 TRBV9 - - TGTGCCAGCAGCCTGAGCACCGGAGAGGCCGGGGAGCTGTTTTTT CASSLSTGEAGELFF
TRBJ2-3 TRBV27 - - TGTGCCAGCAGTTTATCACGTTACACGGGAGCCCGCACAGATACGCAGTATTTT CASSLSRYTGARTDTQYF
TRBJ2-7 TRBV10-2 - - TGCGCCAGCAAAGACAAGTCCTACGAGCAGTACTTC CASKDKSYEQYF
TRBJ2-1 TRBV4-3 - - TGCGCCAGCAGCCAAGTAGTGTGGAGCTCCTACAATGAGCAGTTCTTC CASSQVVWSSYNEQFF
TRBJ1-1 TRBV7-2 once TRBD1 TGTGCCAGCAGCAAGGGACAGGGGGCGTTTGAAGCTTTCTTT CASSKGQGAFEAFF
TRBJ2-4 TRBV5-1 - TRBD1 TGCGCCAGCAGCCCCTACAGGGGAACGGGAAACATTCAGTACTTC CASSPYRGTGNIQYF
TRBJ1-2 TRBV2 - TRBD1 TGTGCCAGCAGGGGCGGACAGGGGGTCAACTATGGCTACACCTTC CASRGGQGVNYGYTF
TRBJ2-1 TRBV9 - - TGTGCCAGCAGCGTACAGGGGGGTGAGCAGTTCTTC CASSVQGGEQFF
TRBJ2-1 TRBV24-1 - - TGTGCCACCAGTGATCCAACAGTCAATGAGCAGTTCTTC CATSDPTVNEQFF
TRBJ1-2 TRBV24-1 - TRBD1 TGTGCCACCAGTGATTCCGGGACAGGCGGGCGGAATGGCTACACCTTC CATSDSGTGGRNGYTF
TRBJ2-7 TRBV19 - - TGTGCCAGTAGTGGGGGGTACGAGCAGTACTTC CASSGGYEQYF
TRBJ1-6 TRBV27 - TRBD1 TGTGCCAGCAGCTCCCCGTTAGGACAGGGTCCTTCACCCCTCCACTTT CASSSPLGQGPSPLHF
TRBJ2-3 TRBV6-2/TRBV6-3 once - TGTGCCAGCAGCTCTCAGGGCGCCCCAGATACGCAGTATTTT CASSSQGAPDTQYF
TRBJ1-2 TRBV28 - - TGTGCCAGCAGTTTACCGACAGGACCTTTCTATGGCTACACCTTC CASSLPTGPFYGYTF
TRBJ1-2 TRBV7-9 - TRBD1 TGTGCCAGCAGCTTCAGGGGGAGAGACAACTATGGCTACACCTTC CASSFRGRDNYGYTF
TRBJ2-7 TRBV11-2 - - TGTGCCAGCAGCCTAAGGACAGCCCGCTCCTACGAGCAGTACTTC CASSLRTARSYEQYF
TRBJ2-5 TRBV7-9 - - TGTGCCAGCAGACTAGCATACCAAGAGACCCAGTACTTC CASRLAYQETQYF
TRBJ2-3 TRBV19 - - TGTGCCAGTAGTATCGGTCTAGCTAGGGATACGCAGTATTTT CASSIGLARDTQYF
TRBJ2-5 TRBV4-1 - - TGCGCCAGCAGCCCCCGGGTTCTTGGGGAGGAGACCCAGTACTTC CASSPRVLGEETQYF
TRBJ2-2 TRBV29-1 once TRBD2 TGCAGCGCGACGGGACTAACAAACACCGGGGAGCTGTTTTTT CSATGLTNTGELFF
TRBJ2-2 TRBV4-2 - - TGTGCCAGCAGCCAAGATCGGAGGACTAAGAACACCGGGGAGCTGTTTTTT CASSQDRRTKNTGELFF
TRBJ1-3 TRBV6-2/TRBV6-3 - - TGTGCCAGCAGCCCGATAGAGAGAACTGGAAACACCATATATTTT CASSPIERTGNTIYF
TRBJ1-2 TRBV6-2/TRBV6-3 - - TGTGCCAGCAGTTACTCGACTGGCAGCCTCTATGGCTACACCTTC CASSYSTGSLYGYTF
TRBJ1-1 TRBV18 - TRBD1 TGTGCCAGCTCACCAGGGGAGAGGACAGGGGCGGCTTTCTTT CASSPGERTGAAFF
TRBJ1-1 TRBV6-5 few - TGTGCCAGCATCCGCGATGGGGCTCGTACTGAAGCTTTCTTT CASIRDGARTEAFF
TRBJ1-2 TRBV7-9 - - TGTGCCAGCAGCCTACTGGGGGGAAGCTACACCTTC CASSLLGGSYTF
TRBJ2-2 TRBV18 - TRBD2 TGTGCCAGCTCACCGTCTAGCGGGGGACCTAACACCGGGGAGCTGTTTTTT CASSPSSGGPNTGELFF